This entry lists 18 T cell receptor beta chains sequenced from one sample in a study of shared clonotypes between healthy human individuals. Using immunoSEQ multiplex PCR, the repertoire was profiled, and TCRdb retains in-frame clones only, with some absent. Of 900,000 to 1,200,000 clones listed, 78% are singletons. Sequencing was performed on memory CD4+ T cells from PBMCs. The subset: CD45RA-negative fraction. The receptors come from a man between 18 and 29 years old in good health. Some clones in this sample may be carry-over from other donors' samples.

This chain uses TRBV30 with TRBJ1-2, with D possibly being TRBD1 (5 bases). The CDR3 runs to 13 residues. The germline V gene has CDR1 GTSNPN and CDR2 SVGIG (reference sequence). The V gene lost 0 bases and the J gene lost 8 bases, with 13 bases spanning the gap. For the CDR3, the DNA is TGTGCCTGGAGTGTAATAGGGACGCAAGGCTACACCTTC. Its protein product is CAWSVIGTQGYTF.

The chain combines TRBV2 with TRBJ2-2; 8 bases agree with TRBD2. This CDR3 region has 16 residues. Trimming took 4 bases from V and 3 from J; bases not matched to a gene: 7. The germline V gene has CDR1 SNHLY and CDR2 FYNNEI. Written as DNA, the CDR3 is TGTGCCAGCAGTGGGAGGAGCGGGGGATACACCGGGGAGCTGTTTTTT. Translated: CASSGRSGGYTGELFF.

This clone has a handful of counts. This rearrangement joins TRBV28 to TRBJ1-3; 8 bases map to TRBD1. The CDR3 length is 14 residues. Germline V gene data show CDR1 as MDHEN and CDR2 as SYDVKM. V shed 6 bases, J shed 3 bases, and the junction held 4 bases outside the gene matches. This CDR3 reads CASSYDRGGNTIYF. In DNA, the CDR3 is TGTGCCAGCAGCTATGACAGGGGTGGAAACACCATATATTTT.

This clone turned up a few times. The chain has TRBV28 and TRBJ1-1, with a tentative D call TRBD1 (5 bases). CDR1 MDHEN and CDR2 SYDVKM come from the germline V gene. Trimming removed 5 bases from V and 5 bases from J, with 15 bases in between. CDR3 size: 14 residues. The CDR3 loop reads CASSPPQGRTEAFF. CDR3 coding DNA: TGTGCCAGCAGTCCTCCTCAGGGCCGGACTGAAGCTTTCTTT.

This clone was seen repeatedly, ten times or more. The chain joins TRBV11-2 to TRBJ2-7, with D maybe TRBD2 (5 bases). Trimming left V 4 bases short and J 3 bases short, with 19 bases between. The germline CDR1 and CDR2 sequences are SGHAT and FQNNGV. This CDR3 is built from 16 residues. CDR3 DNA: TGTGCCAGCAGCTACCCGGGCTTCCCTGGGAGCTACGAGCAGTACTTC. Amino acids: CASSYPGFPGSYEQYF.

V gene TRBV19 combines with J gene TRBJ2-7; maybe TRBD1 (6 bases). The CDR3 runs to 14 residues. The V and J ends lost 6 bases and 4 bases respectively, with 16 bases between them. CDR1 and CDR2 from the germline V gene are LNHDA and SQIVND (reference sequence). As DNA, the CDR3 is TGTGCCAGTAGGAACAGGGCCCTTTCTTACGAGCAGTACTTC. It translates to CASRNRALSYEQYF. Full variable domain (remainder filled in from reference TRBV19 and TRBJ2-7): DGGITQSPKYLFRKEGQNVTLSCEQNLNHDAMYWYRQDPGQGLRLIYYSQIVNDFQKGDIAEGYSVSREKKESFPLTVTSAQKNPTAFYLCASRNRALSYEQYFGPGTRLTVT.

The chain has TRBV6-1 and TRBJ1-4; D call uncertain. Trimming removed 6 bases at V and 7 bases at J, with 9 bases between. This CDR3 has 12 residues. Germline V CDR1 and CDR2: MNHNS, SASEGT. CDR3 sequence: CASRENVEKLFF. The CDR3, as DNA: TGTGCCAGCAGAGAGAACGTTGAAAAACTGTTTTTT.

The chain recombines TRBV7-3 with TRBJ1-3, with 8 bases matching TRBD1. J gave up 6 bases and V 1 base, and 8 bases lay outside the gene matches. There are 16 residues in the CDR3. Germline values: CDR1 SGHTA, CDR2 FQGTGA. Here the CDR3 DNA reads TGTGCCAGCAGCTTAAGCCCCGGACAGGGTTTAAACACCATATATTTT. Its translation: CASSLSPGQGLNTIYF.

The rearrangement joins TRBV11-2 to TRBJ2-1, with a weak D call TRBD2 (5 bases). Trimming cost V 0 bases and J 6 bases, with 12 bases left between them. The CDR3 length is 15 residues. The germline V gene has CDR1 SGHAT and CDR2 FQNNGV. CDR3 in DNA: TGTGCCAGCAGCTTAGAGGCTAGCCTGGGCAATGAGCAGTTCTTC. Protein sequence: CASSLEASLGNEQFF.

This clone was seen a few times. The chain carries TRBV7-9 and TRBJ2-5, with a possible D match to TRBD2 (6 bases). V lost 3 bases and J 5 bases, leaving 10 bases between the germline ends. CDR1 is SEHNR and CDR2 is FQNEAQ in the germline V gene (reference sequence). This CDR3 is 13 amino acids long. Here the CDR3 reads CASSFGAGETQYF. As DNA, the CDR3 is TGTGCCAGCAGCTTTGGGGCGGGGGAGACCCAGTACTTC. The variable domain in full, with the rest retrieved from reference TRBV7-9 and TRBJ2-5, is DTGVSQNPRHKITKRGQNVTFRCDPISEHNRLYWYRQTLGQGPEFLTYFQNEAQLEKSRLLSDRFSAERPKGSFSTLEIQRTEQGDSAMYLCASSFGAGETQYFGPGTRLLVL.

The chain is built from TRBV27 and TRBJ1-1; no firm D call. The CDR3 runs 14 residues. Germline V lookup: CDR1 MNHEY, CDR2 SMNVEV (reference sequence). Between the trimmed V and J ends, which lost 3 bases and 5 bases, there was a span of 13 bases. CDR3 sequence reads: CASSFLGIRTEAFF. In DNA form, the CDR3 reads TGTGCCAGCAGTTTTCTGGGGATCAGGACTGAAGCTTTCTTT.

The chain combines TRBV6-5 with TRBJ2-7, with D uncertain. Germline V CDR1 and CDR2: MNHEY, SVGAGI. The CDR3 extends over 15 amino acids. Trimming took 3 bases from V and 4 from J, leaving 16 bases between them. CDR3 DNA: TGTGCCAGCAGTTATGGCCCCCAGACCTCATACGAGCAGTACTTC. Protein sequence: CASSYGPQTSYEQYF.

The chain joins TRBV11-1 to TRBJ2-3; TRBD1 matches at 10 bases. This CDR3 has 15 residues. Germline CDR1 and CDR2: SGHAT and FQDESV (reference sequence). The ends lost 3 bases at V and 1 base at J; junction bases unmatched: 1. The CDR3 DNA reads as TGTGCCAGCAGCTTGGGGACAGGGGGCACAGATACGCAGTATTTT. As protein: CASSLGTGGTDTQYF.

Worth noting for this clone: One end of the junction fails to match germline, which may point to a read error. This sequence joins TRBV5-4 and TRBJ1-2; D not certain. Germline loops: CDR1 SGHNT, CDR2 YYREEE (reference sequence). The CDR3 is made up of 15 amino acids. CDR3 bases: TGTGCAAGCAGCTTGGATCCCATCGGTGTGGATGGCTACACCTTC. It codes for CASSLDPIGVDGYTF.

The chain recombines TRBV19 with TRBJ2-7; TRBD2 matches 7 bases. The length of the CDR3 is 16 residues. The trim removed 4 bases at V and 3 bases at J, leaving 12 bases unmatched. From germline, CDR1 is LNHDA and CDR2 SQIVND (reference sequence). This CDR3 reads CASSTASGGLLYEQYF. In nucleotides, the CDR3 is TGTGCCAGTAGTACAGCCTCGGGGGGACTACTCTACGAGCAGTACTTC.

Only one count was recorded for this clone. The chain carries TRBV10-3 and TRBJ1-6; D perhaps matches TRBD1 (6 bases). Germline V CDR1 and CDR2: ENHRY, SYGVKD. Trimming left V 2 bases short and J 0 bases short, with 8 bases between. The length of the CDR3 is 16 residues. The CDR3: CAISEKGVSYNSPLHF. The CDR3 nucleotides are TGTGCCATCAGTGAGAAGGGGGTCTCCTATAATTCACCCCTCCACTTT.

This clone showed up just a few times. This same CDR3 is encoded by further DNA sequences in the sample. The genes are TRBV7-3 and TRBJ1-5, with TRBD1 as a possible D gene (6 bases). The germline V gene has CDR1 SGHTA and CDR2 FQGTGA. CDR3 length: 13 residues. V lost 5 bases, J lost 4 bases, and 9 bases lay in between. The CDR3 DNA reads as TGTGCCAGCAGCGCCACAGGGAATCAGCCCCAGCATTTT. This codes for CASSATGNQPQHF.

The chain uses TRBV19 and TRBJ2-7; TRBD1 might be the D (6 bases). Trimming shortened V by 7 bases and J by 3 bases, and 16 bases separated the two germline ends. CDR1 is LNHDA, CDR2 SQIVND, per germline (reference sequence). This CDR3 region has 14 residues. CDR3 bases: TGTGCCAGTAACCCAACCGACAGGAACTACGAGCAGTACTTC. Protein: CASNPTDRNYEQYF.